This T cell receptor (beta chain) was sequenced for a study of T cells after yellow fever vaccination. Study in general: Any fraction with a low cell number was prepared using SMART-Seq v4 Ultra Low Input.

TCRdb independently ran MiXCR on the 5' RACE reads; one entry per CDR3 protein. The data show 200,000 to 300,000 distinct CDR3 sequences, roughly 13% seen once. V trimming: 3 bases; J trimming: 0 bases; junction bases outside the gene matches: 10. CDR3 size: 19 residues. Germline-derived CDR1 and CDR2 are GTSNPN and SVGIG (reference sequence). V and J are TRBV30 and TRBJ2-1; 14 nucleotides match TRBD2. This sample comprised CD4+ T cells sorted from PBMCs, obtained 45 days after the yellow fever booster vaccination. The clonotype comes from a man younger than 40 who received the YFV17D yellow fever vaccine. The CDR3 region is CAWSGSPGLAGVSYNEQFF. CDR3 nucleotide sequence: TGTGCCTGGAGCGGGAGCCCGGGACTAGCGGGAGTCTCCTACAATGAGCAGTTCTTC.